A selection of T cell receptor beta chains follows, all from one sample in a study of beta chain features in type 1 diabetes. This table comes from immunoSEQ multiplex PCR, and its TCRdb copy is limited to in-frame clones, with some not included. The repertoire has 810,000 or so clones, roughly a sixth of them found once; the top ten carry 0.02% to 0.025%. Sequencing used naive CD4+ T cells from blood. Receptors were obtained from a woman aged 18-30 years in good health. Each CDR3 is given with its conserved first and last residue. The D gene is left open where the match is weak. Only some rows state a clone size, as once, few, many or a class for expanded clones.

d_gene	v_gene	j_gene	abundance	CDR3aa	CDR3nt
-	TRBV27	TRBJ2-1	-	CASLRDYNEQFF	TGTGCCAGCCTCCGGGACTACAATGAGCAGTTCTTC
-	TRBV6-6	TRBJ1-2	-	CASSYSTRTPNYGYTF	TGTGCCAGCAGTTACTCGACACGGACACCTAACTATGGCTACACCTTC
-	TRBV5-1	TRBJ2-4	-	CASSRSGNHAQNIQYF	TGCGCCAGCAGTCGTAGCGGTAATCATGCCCAAAACATTCAGTACTTC
-	TRBV13	TRBJ1-3	-	CASSLDRRENTIYF	TGTGCCAGCAGCCTGGACAGAAGAGAAAACACCATATATTTT
TRBD2	TRBV4-3	TRBJ2-3	-	CASSQDQRGRGTDTQYF	TGCGCCAGCAGCCAAGATCAGCGCGGGAGAGGGACAGATACGCAGTATTTT
TRBD1	TRBV6-6	TRBJ1-4	few	CASTRQGLNEKLFF	TGTGCCAGCACACGACAGGGACTTAATGAAAAACTGTTTTTT
TRBD1	TRBV6-6	TRBJ1-5	-	CASSRDRDHQPQHF	TGTGCCAGCAGTCGGGACAGGGACCATCAGCCCCAGCATTTT
TRBD1	TRBV7-8	TRBJ2-5	few	CASRGQGRGFETQYF	TGTGCCAGCAGGGGACAGGGCCGAGGGTTTGAGACCCAGTACTTC
TRBD2	TRBV11-1	TRBJ2-5	-	CASSVPQIAGKETQYF	TGTGCCAGCAGCGTCCCCCAGATAGCGGGAAAAGAGACCCAGTACTTC
TRBD1	TRBV7-2	TRBJ2-2	-	CASSLQGQGTTGELFF	TGTGCCAGCAGCTTACAGGGACAGGGAACCACCGGGGAGCTGTTTTTT